These 9 T cell receptor beta chains share one sample of origin, sequenced in a study of shared clonotypes between healthy human individuals. The repertoire was sequenced with immunoSEQ multiplex PCR; TCRdb's copy has only in-frame clones and lacks some. This table has over a million clones, approximately 97% appearing once. Sequenced sample: naive CD4+ T cells sorted from blood. Subset here: CD45RA+ positively selected. These TCRs come from a man aged 30-40 years in good health.

The chain links TRBV28 to TRBJ1-3, with D tentatively TRBD1 (6 bases). CDR1 and CDR2 from the germline V gene are MDHEN and SYDVKM. Deletions cut 4 bases from V and 2 bases from J, with 12 bases between. This CDR3 comprises 15 residues. For the CDR3, the DNA is TGTGCCAGCAGTTCCAGGGGACTGGCTGGAAACACCATATATTTT. Translation gives CASSSRGLAGNTIYF.

The V call is TRBV5-5, the J call TRBJ1-4; 7 positions match TRBD1. Germline V gene data show CDR1 as SGHKS and CDR2 as YYEKEE (reference sequence). This CDR3 region has 15 residues. With V trimmed by 4 bases and J by 0 bases, 3 bases remained unmatched. For the CDR3, the DNA is TGTGCCAGCAGCCCCGGGACAGCAACTAATGAAAAACTGTTTTTT. Translated, it gives CASSPGTATNEKLFF. The whole variable domain, remainder taken from reference TRBV5-5 and TRBJ1-4, is DAGVTQSPTHLIKTRGQQVTLRCSPISGHKSVSWYQQVLGQGPQFIFQYYEKEERGRGNFPDRFSARQFPNYSSELNVNALLLGDSALYLCASSPGTATNEKLFFGSGTQLSVL.

This chain uses TRBV5-1 with TRBJ2-7; possibly TRBD2 for D (6 bases). Germline V gene sequence: CDR1 SGHRS, CDR2 YFSETQ. This CDR3 contains 14 residues. V was clipped by 1 base and J by 5 bases, with 13 bases between them. Written as DNA, the CDR3 is TGCGCCAGCAGCTTGCTGGTCGGGAGTGACGAGCAGTACTTC. It is translated as CASSLLVGSDEQYF.

On this clone: Other nucleotide sequences in the sample specify the same CDR3. The chain employs TRBV5-1 and TRBJ2-1; TRBD2 agrees at 12 bases. The CDR3 length is 15 residues. V was clipped by 0 bases and J by 8 bases; unmatched bases: 3. CDR1 is SGHRS, CDR2 YFSETQ, per germline. CDR3 region: CASSLGLAGVDEQFF. DNA for the CDR3: TGCGCCAGCAGCTTGGGACTAGCGGGAGTCGATGAGCAGTTCTTC.

This sequence joins TRBV5-1 and TRBJ1-1, with a tentative D call TRBD1 (5 bases). Germline-derived CDR1 and CDR2 are SGHRS and YFSETQ. V gave up 0 bases and J gave up 1 base, with 10 bases separating them. The CDR3 length is 15 residues. The chain's CDR3 is CASSLGFRGNTEAFF. The CDR3 DNA sequence: TGCGCCAGCAGCTTGGGTTTTAGGGGGAACACTGAAGCTTTCTTT.

The chain couples TRBV9 to TRBJ1-4; no clear D. The CDR3 covers 16 residues. The germline gives CDR1 SGDLS, CDR2 YYNGEE. V was shortened by 0 bases and J by 4 bases, with 13 bases between the two germline ends. Written as DNA, the CDR3 is TGTGCCAGCAGCGTAGACACGGGGAGTCTTAATGAAAAACTGTTTTTT. Its protein product is CASSVDTGSLNEKLFF.

The chain couples TRBV4-3 to TRBJ2-1, with TRBD1 matching 9 bases. The V gene end was trimmed by 3 bases and the J gene end by 7 bases; junction bases not matched to a gene: 10. The germline CDR1 and CDR2 sequences are LGHNA and YSLEER. This CDR3 is 16 amino acids long. The CDR3 DNA is TGCGCCAGCAGCCAGTCACAGGGGGCTCGAGGTAATGAGCAGTTCTTC. Translation gives CASSQSQGARGNEQFF.

The V and J genes are TRBV5-6 and TRBJ2-5; D not resolved. The CDR3 consists of 15 residues. The V gene's germline CDR1 is SGHDT and CDR2 YYEEEE. Trimming took off 2 bases at V and 2 bases at J, with 13 bases between the two ends. CDR3 DNA sequence: TGTGCCAGCAGCTTAATAGGGATGACACAAGAGACCCAGTACTTC. This gives the protein CASSLIGMTQETQYF.

The genes are TRBV5-4 and TRBJ1-2, with D uncertain. In germline, CDR1 is SGHNT, CDR2 YYREEE (reference sequence). V was pared by 4 bases and J by 2 bases, with 15 bases between. The CDR3 is 15 residues long. CDR3 nucleotide sequence: TGTGCCAGCAGCAACCCTCAAACGGGGAACTATGGCTACACCTTC. This codes for CASSNPQTGNYGYTF.